The next 18 T cell receptor beta chains were all read from a single sample in a study of T cell responses to AZD1222 COVID-19 vaccine. Clones were sequenced by immunoSEQ multiplex PCR, and TCRdb holds only the in-frame ones, with some missing. The sample consists of about 90,000 clones, 70% to 90% of them appearing once. The input for sequencing was peripheral blood, taken on day 0 of AZD1222 vaccination. Receptor source: an adult in good health.

This chain connects TRBV7-6 to TRBJ1-6; D is uncertain. V was shortened by 4 bases and J by 8 bases, with 12 bases between the two germline ends. CDR1 and CDR2 from the germline V gene are SGHVS and FNYEAQ. CDR3 length: 14 amino acids. CDR3 DNA: TGTGCCAGCAGCTCACAGCCTCAGGATTCACCCCTCCACTTT. Translation gives CASSSQPQDSPLHF.

V usage is TRBV5-1 and J usage is TRBJ1-2, with TRBD1 identical over 8 bases. V dropped 3 bases and J dropped 5; count of bases not matched to a gene: 6. This CDR3 has 14 residues. Germline assignment: CDR1 SGHRS and CDR2 YFSETQ. The CDR3 bases are TGCGCCAGCAGCTGGGGGACAGGAGAATATGGCTACACCTTC. This codes for CASSWGTGEYGYTF.

Worth noting for this clone: A junction end diverges from the germline sequence, so it may reflect a read error. The chain recombines TRBV28 with TRBJ1-1, with no clear D. The CDR3 contains 12 residues. The V gene's germline CDR1 is MDHEN and CDR2 SYDVKM. The CDR3: CASSLLPAVRSF. The CDR3 nucleotides are TGTGCCAGCAGTTTACTCCCGGCAGTACGTTCCTTT.

The chain carries TRBV5-6 and TRBJ1-4; D perhaps matches TRBD1 (6 bases). Germline loops: CDR1 SGHDT, CDR2 YYEEEE. This CDR3 is 14 amino acids long. V lost 4 bases and J 6 bases, leaving 13 bases between the germline ends. The DNA of the CDR3 is TGTGCCAGCAGCCCGGGGGCTACGCATGAAAAACTGTTTTTT. It codes for CASSPGATHEKLFF.

The rearrangement joins TRBV27 to TRBJ1-6; D is possibly TRBD1 (5 bases). Trimming took 2 bases from V and 10 from J, leaving 18 bases between them. This CDR3 spans 16 amino acids. Germline V gene sequence: CDR1 MNHEY, CDR2 SMNVEV (reference sequence). The CDR3 DNA follows: TGTGCCAGCAGTTTAGGAGTTGGGGGGAGTTACTCACCCCTCCACTTT. It yields the protein CASSLGVGGSYSPLHF.

This clone occurred once. This sequence joins TRBV29-1 and TRBJ2-1; 9 bases match TRBD1. The trim removed 0 bases at V and 4 bases at J, leaving 4 bases unmatched. Germline V gene lookup returns CDR1 SQVTM and CDR2 ANQGSEA. CDR3 size: 15 residues. In DNA form, the CDR3 reads TGCAGCGTTGAAGACTCCGGGACAGGGTACAATGAGCAGTTCTTC. The encoded protein is CSVEDSGTGYNEQFF.

The rearrangement uses TRBV6-5 and TRBJ1-5; the D is unclear. This CDR3 spans 15 amino acids. V lost 7 bases and J lost 1, with 14 bases in between. Germline CDR1 is MNHEY and CDR2 is SVGAGI. The CDR3 here is CASTVHRPSNQPQHF. The CDR3 DNA is TGTGCCAGCACCGTGCATAGGCCGAGCAATCAGCCCCAGCATTTT.

The rearrangement joins TRBV7-9 to TRBJ1-1; D not resolved. V dropped 3 bases and J dropped 6 bases, with 8 bases sitting between them. The CDR3 covers 12 residues. Germline CDR1 and CDR2: SEHNR and FQNEAQ (reference sequence). The CDR3 protein is CASSFLTSEAFF. CDR3 DNA: TGTGCCAGCAGCTTTCTAACTTCTGAAGCTTTCTTT.

The chain combines TRBV24-1 with TRBJ2-3; D is possibly TRBD1 (6 bases). The CDR3 is 13 residues long. Trimming took 3 bases from V and 8 from J, leaving 11 bases between them. Germline V lookup: CDR1 KGHDR, CDR2 SFDVKD. CDR3 loop: CATSDPGVGTQYF. CDR3 DNA: TGTGCCACCAGTGATCCAGGGGTCGGTACGCAGTATTTT.

The CDR3 region has the DNA TGTGCCAGCAGTGAACTGCACAGGATGAACACTGAAGCTTTCTTT. Translation gives CASSELHRMNTEAFF. The chain has TRBV6-1 and TRBJ1-1; a possible D gene is TRBD1 (5 bases). The CDR3 contains 15 residues. CDR1 is MNHNS, CDR2 SASEGT, per germline. V was shortened by 2 bases and J by 0 bases, with 10 bases between the two germline ends.

This chain connects TRBV28 to TRBJ2-7; D is undetermined. Germline lookup yields CDR1 MDHEN and CDR2 SYDVKM. V was trimmed by 5 bases and J by 9 bases, leaving 20 bases between them. CDR3 length equals 14 residues. CDR3 sequence reads: CASSPRRLKKMQYF. CDR3 in DNA: TGTGCCAGCAGTCCCCGACGACTTAAGAAGATGCAGTACTTC.

The chain joins TRBV7-9 to TRBJ1-6; the match to TRBD1 covers 11 bases. The CDR3 contains 15 residues. V dropped 5 bases and J dropped 7; count of bases not matched to a gene: 4. In germline, CDR1 is SEHNR, CDR2 FQNEAQ (reference sequence). CDR3 nucleotides: TGTGCCAGCAGCAAGGGACAGGGGGGAAATTCACCCCTCCACTTT. Translating gives CASSKGQGGNSPLHF.

This chain links TRBV3-1 (or the pseudogene TRBV3-2) with TRBJ2-5; the D is unclear. This CDR3 comprises 13 residues. Germline-derived CDR1 and CDR2 are LGHDT and YNNKEL (reference sequence). V lost 0 bases and J lost 4, with 6 bases in between. CDR3 sequence reads: CASSQDGVETQYF. As DNA, the CDR3 is TGTGCCAGCAGCCAAGATGGCGTAGAGACCCAGTACTTC.

The gene calls are TRBV5-6 and TRBJ2-7, with 7 bases identical to TRBD1. Germline CDR1 SGHDT, CDR2 YYEEEE. CDR3 length: 14 residues. Trimming took 2 bases from V and 5 from J; bases not matched to a gene: 7. The CDR3 here is CASSLVQGVNEQYF. CDR3 coding DNA: TGTGCCAGCAGCTTAGTTCAGGGGGTCAACGAGCAGTACTTC. The whole variable domain, filled in from reference TRBV5-6 and TRBJ2-7, reads DAGVTQSPTHLIKTRGQQVTLRCSPKSGHDTVSWYQQALGQGPQFIFQYYEEEERQRGNFPDRFSGHQFPNYSSELNVNALLLGDSALYLCASSLVQGVNEQYFGPGTRLTVT.

The J gene is TRBJ1-5, the V gene TRBV30; the match to TRBD1 covers 8 bases. The V segment lost 1 base and the J segment 0 bases; nucleotides outside the gene matches: 2. This CDR3 comprises 15 residues. CDR1 GTSNPN and CDR2 SVGIG come from the germline V gene (reference sequence). In DNA, the CDR3 is TGTGCCTGGAGTGAGACAGGGGATAGCAATCAGCCCCAGCATTTT. The encoded protein is CAWSETGDSNQPQHF.

Only one count was recorded for this clone. The J gene is TRBJ2-1, the V gene TRBV19, with 9 bases that match TRBD2. Germline assignment: CDR1 LNHDA and CDR2 SQIVND (reference sequence). The junction had 7 bases not matched to a gene; V was cut back by 10 bases and J by 3 bases. The CDR3 has 14 amino acids. CDR3 in DNA: TGTGCCACCGTAGCGGGAGTACACTACAATGAGCAGTTCTTC. Translated, it gives CATVAGVHYNEQFF.

This chain connects TRBV27 to TRBJ1-1, with 9 positions matching TRBD1. The germline V gene encodes CDR1 MNHEY and CDR2 SMNVEV (reference sequence). V lost 6 bases, J lost 1 base, and 9 bases stayed unmatched. This CDR3 is built from 16 residues. The CDR3 nucleotides are TGTGCCAGCAGCCAACACACAGGGGGCGGGAACACTGAAGCTTTCTTT. This encodes CASSQHTGGGNTEAFF.

The V and J genes are TRBV28 and TRBJ1-5; weak D call: TRBD1 (5 bases). The CDR3 is 17 amino acids. Germline CDR1 and CDR2: MDHEN and SYDVKM. Trimming removed 3 bases at V and 0 bases at J, with 15 bases between. The CDR3 DNA sequence: TGTGCCAGCAGTTTCGGGGGACCATCTAGTAGCAATCAGCCCCAGCATTTT. This translates into CASSFGGPSSSNQPQHF.